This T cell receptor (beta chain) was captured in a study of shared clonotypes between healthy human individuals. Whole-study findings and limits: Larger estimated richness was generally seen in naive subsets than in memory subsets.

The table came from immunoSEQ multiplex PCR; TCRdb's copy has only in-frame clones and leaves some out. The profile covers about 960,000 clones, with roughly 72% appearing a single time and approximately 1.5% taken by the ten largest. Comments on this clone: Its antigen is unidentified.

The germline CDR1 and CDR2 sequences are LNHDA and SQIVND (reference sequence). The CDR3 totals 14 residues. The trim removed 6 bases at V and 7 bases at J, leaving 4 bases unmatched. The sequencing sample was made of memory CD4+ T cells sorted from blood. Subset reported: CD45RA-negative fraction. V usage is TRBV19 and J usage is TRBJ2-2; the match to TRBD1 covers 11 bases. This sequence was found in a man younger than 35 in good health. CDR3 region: CASRDRGQVGELFF. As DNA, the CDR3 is TGTGCCAGTAGGGACAGGGGGCAGGTCGGGGAGCTGTTTTTT.